This is a list of T cell receptor beta chains from one sample in a study of response to subunit inactivated influenza vaccine. One entry per CDR3 protein results from TCRdb running MiXCR on the RT-PCR reads. The sample holds 560,000 or so distinct CDR3 sequences; approximately 7.6% are singletons and the top ten take 10% to 15%. Sequencing used PBMCs from blood, obtained roughly 24 months after vaccination. These receptors were taken from a man between 50 and 75 years old who received an inactivated influenza vaccine. Both conserved end residues are part of each CDR3. The order of the fields is clone size, J gene, V gene, CDR3 protein. Size tells how often a clone was seen (once, few, many) or the class of an expanded clone, and some rows leave it out.

clone_size: .
j_call: TRBJ1-3
v_call: TRBV10-3
cdr3_aa: CAISESPTVLSGNTIYF

clone_size: many
j_call: TRBJ2-1
v_call: TRBV24-1
cdr3_aa: CATSDFQIGEQFF

clone_size: many
j_call: TRBJ2-3
v_call: TRBV5-1
cdr3_aa: CASSPGQGADTQYF

clone_size: .
j_call: TRBJ1-5
v_call: TRBV12-3/TRBV12-4
cdr3_aa: CASSLWAGPQHF

clone_size: many
j_call: TRBJ1-5
v_call: TRBV15
cdr3_aa: CATSMSRRNQPQHF

clone_size: .
j_call: TRBJ1-5
v_call: TRBV12-3/TRBV12-4
cdr3_aa: CASTKLLAQPQHF

clone_size: few
j_call: TRBJ1-4
v_call: TRBV7-9
cdr3_aa: CASSLRQGDPNEKLFF

clone_size: many
j_call: TRBJ1-5
v_call: TRBV20-1
cdr3_aa: CSARVMDFNQPQHF

clone_size: many
j_call: TRBJ2-7
v_call: TRBV10-3
cdr3_aa: CAISVGQGYEQYF

clone_size: .
j_call: TRBJ1-2
v_call: TRBV5-6
cdr3_aa: CASSLSGPGGYTF

clone_size: many
j_call: TRBJ2-3
v_call: TRBV5-8
cdr3_aa: CASSPVGGSTDTQYF

clone_size: few
j_call: TRBJ2-2
v_call: TRBV7-9
cdr3_aa: CASSSGTSGNTGELFF

clone_size: few
j_call: TRBJ2-4
v_call: TRBV20-1
cdr3_aa: CSARTSEKLQYF

clone_size: .
j_call: TRBJ2-1
v_call: TRBV6-2/TRBV6-3
cdr3_aa: CASSPSGSADNEQFF

clone_size: .
j_call: TRBJ2-3
v_call: TRBV5-5
cdr3_aa: CASSSGLAGTSSTDTQYF